A selection of T cell receptor beta chains follows, all from one sample in a study of cytomegalovirus exposure and HLA in healthy donors. The repertoire was sequenced with immunoSEQ multiplex PCR; TCRdb's copy has only in-frame clones and lacks some. Of 130,000 to 150,000 clones detected, approximately 79% appear once; the ten largest clones hold approximately 4%. Sequencing was carried out using PBMCs. These receptors all come from a young man in good health and CMV-seropositive. The CDR3 runs from the conserved cysteine through the conserved F or W. A D gene is named only where the DNA matches it firmly. Not all rows give a size; the values are once, few, many and, for expanded clones, a class.

D	V	size	J	length	DNA	CDR3
NA	TRBV9	NA	TRBJ1-2	11	TGTGCCAGCAGCGTAAACAATGGCTACACCTTC	CASSVNNGYTF
NA	TRBV2	few	TRBJ1-5	15	TGTGCCAGCAGTGAAGCCGGGATTAGCAATCAGCCCCAGCATTTT	CASSEAGISNQPQHF
TRBD2	TRBV10-3	NA	TRBJ2-7	15	TGTGCCATCAGTGGGACTAGCGGGGGGGCGAGGGAGCAGTACTTC	CAISGTSGGAREQYF
TRBD1	TRBV29-1	NA	TRBJ2-7	12	TGCAGCGTTCGGGACAGCATATACGAGCAGTACTTC	CSVRDSIYEQYF
NA	TRBV7-8	NA	TRBJ2-7	13	TGTGCCAGCAGCTTAGCCGGGGGAAACGAGCAGTACTTC	CASSLAGGNEQYF
TRBD2	TRBV5-1	NA	TRBJ2-3	18	TGCGCCAGCAGCTCGCTCACTAGCGGGAGGGCTTCCACAGATACGCAGTATTTT	CASSSLTSGRASTDTQYF
NA	TRBV13	NA	TRBJ1-2	14	TGTGCCAGCAGCCTAGACAGGACAACCTATGGCTACACCTTC	CASSLDRTTYGYTF
TRBD2	TRBV9	NA	TRBJ2-1	14	TGTGCCAGCAGCCCTCGGGACTACCACAATGAGCAGTTCTTC	CASSPRDYHNEQFF
NA	TRBV27	NA	TRBJ2-7	15	TGTGCCAGCAGTTTTGTACGGCAGGCCTCCTACGAGCAGTACTTC	CASSFVRQASYEQYF
NA	TRBV7-9	few	TRBJ2-7	16	TGTGCCAGCAGCCAACCTCCCTCGGGGGTTGGATACGAGCAGTACTTC	CASSQPPSGVGYEQYF
NA	TRBV5-4	few	TRBJ1-1	14	TGTGCCAGCGGCAGGGTACCCATGAACACTGAAGCTTTCTTT	CASGRVPMNTEAFF
NA	TRBV6-5	few	TRBJ1-2	12	TGTGCCACCCGATCGGGGAACTATGGCTACACCTTC	CATRSGNYGYTF
NA	TRBV2	NA	TRBJ2-2	15	TGTGCCAGCAGTGAAACAGGGATGCGCACCGGGGAGCTGTTTTTT	CASSETGMRTGELFF
TRBD1	TRBV30	NA	TRBJ2-2	12	TGTGCCTGGAGTACAGGGGCCGGGGAGCTGTTTTTT	CAWSTGAGELFF
NA	TRBV29-1	NA	TRBJ2-3	13	TGCAGCACCTCAGGGGAGCGCACAGATACGCAGTATTTT	CSTSGERTDTQYF
NA	TRBV15	NA	TRBJ2-7	14	TGTGCCACCAGCAGAGATCGAACAGTGAACGAGCAGTACTTC	CATSRDRTVNEQYF
TRBD1	TRBV6-5	NA	TRBJ2-7	15	TGTGCCAGCAGTTACCGGCGGACAGGGGGCGACGAGCAGTACTTC	CASSYRRTGGDEQYF
TRBD1	TRBV14	NA	TRBJ1-2	16	TGTGCCAGCAGCCACCGACAGGGAGGATATAACTATGGCTACACCTTC	CASSHRQGGYNYGYTF
TRBD2	TRBV9	NA	TRBJ2-7	16	TGTGCCAGCAGCTTGGGGACTAGCGGGTTTGCCTACGAGCAGTACTTC	CASSLGTSGFAYEQYF
NA	TRBV6-1	NA	TRBJ1-5	15	TGTGCCAGCAAGACCCAGAGGCAGAGCAATCAGCCCCAGCATTTT	CASKTQRQSNQPQHF
NA	TRBV11-1	NA	TRBJ2-7	13	TGTGCCAGCAGTCCCGCTTTGCAGAACGAGCAGTACTTC	CASSPALQNEQYF
NA	TRBV18	NA	TRBJ1-2	17	TGTGCCAGCTCACCATGGGGAACAGGGACGTATAACTATGGCTACACCTTC	CASSPWGTGTYNYGYTF
NA	TRBV28	few	TRBJ2-7	13	TGTGCCAGCAGTTTACTCGGTCCGTACGAGCAGTACTTC	CASSLLGPYEQYF
NA	TRBV10-3	NA	TRBJ2-3	15	TGTGCCATCAGTGGCGGGACTCCTAGCACAGATACGCAGTATTTT	CAISGGTPSTDTQYF
NA	TRBV7-2	NA	TRBJ1-1	14	TGTGCCAGCAGCTTAGCCCAGGGTCGGGCTGAAGCTTTCTTT	CASSLAQGRAEAFF
TRBD2	TRBV5-4	once	TRBJ2-3	15	TGTGCCAGCAGCTTCGCTAGCGGGGGCACAGATACGCAGTATTTT	CASSFASGGTDTQYF
TRBD2	TRBV5-1	NA	TRBJ2-1	15	TGCGCCAGCAGCCCGGGGACTAGCGGGGTTGGTGAGCAGTTCTTC	CASSPGTSGVGEQFF
TRBD1	TRBV10-3	once	TRBJ2-5	12	TGTGCCATCAGGACAGGGGGCGAGACCCAGTACTTC	CAIRTGGETQYF
NA	TRBV25-1	few	TRBJ2-7	13	TGTGCCAGCAGTGACGAGACACTTTACGAGCAGTACTTC	CASSDETLYEQYF
TRBD1	TRBV7-8	NA	TRBJ2-7	15	TGTGCCAGCAGCTTCCTCCGAGGGACAGCCTACGAGCAGTACTTC	CASSFLRGTAYEQYF
TRBD1	TRBV5-1	NA	TRBJ1-5	17	TGCGCCAGCAGCCTAGCCCCGGACAGGTACGGCGGTCAGCCCCAGCATTTT	CASSLAPDRYGGQPQHF
TRBD2	TRBV11-3	NA	TRBJ2-7	15	TGTGCCAGCAGCGTAACTAGCGGGAACCCCTACGAGCAGTACTTC	CASSVTSGNPYEQYF
NA	TRBV13	NA	TRBJ2-3	14	TGTGCCAGCAGCTTAGGCGGGAATCCAGATACGCAGTATTTT	CASSLGGNPDTQYF
TRBD1	TRBV28	NA	TRBJ2-7	13	TGTGCCAGCAGTCGACAGGGGACCTACGAGCAGTACTTC	CASSRQGTYEQYF
NA	TRBV10-3	few	TRBJ1-1	14	TGTGCCATCAGTGGATCCCAAGGAGGGTCTGAAGCTTTCTTT	CAISGSQGGSEAFF
NA	TRBV7-9	NA	TRBJ2-3	15	TGTGCCAGCAGCTTAAGGCCACTAGGGCCAGATACGCAGTATTTT	CASSLRPLGPDTQYF
NA	TRBV9	NA	TRBJ2-5	17	TGTGCCAGCAGCGTAGGCGAAGTACTAAGGTTACAAGAGACCCAGTACTTC	CASSVGEVLRLQETQYF